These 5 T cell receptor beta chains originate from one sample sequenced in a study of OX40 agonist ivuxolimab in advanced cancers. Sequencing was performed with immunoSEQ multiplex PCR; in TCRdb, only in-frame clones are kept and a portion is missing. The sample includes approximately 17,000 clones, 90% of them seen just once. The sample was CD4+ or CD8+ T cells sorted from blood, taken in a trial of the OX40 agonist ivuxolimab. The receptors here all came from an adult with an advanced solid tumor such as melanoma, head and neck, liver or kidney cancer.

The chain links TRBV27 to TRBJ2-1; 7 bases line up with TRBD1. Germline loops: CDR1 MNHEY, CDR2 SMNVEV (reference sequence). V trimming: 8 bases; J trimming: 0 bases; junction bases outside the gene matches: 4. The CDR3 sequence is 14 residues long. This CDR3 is CASSGTASYNEQFF. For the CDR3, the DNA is TGTGCCAGCTCCGGGACAGCCTCCTACAATGAGCAGTTCTTC.

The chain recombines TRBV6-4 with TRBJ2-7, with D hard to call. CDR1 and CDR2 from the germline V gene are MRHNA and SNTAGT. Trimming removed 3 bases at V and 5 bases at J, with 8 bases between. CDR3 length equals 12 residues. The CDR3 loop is CASSDSKNEQYF. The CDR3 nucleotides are TGTGCCAGCAGTGATTCGAAAAACGAGCAGTACTTC.

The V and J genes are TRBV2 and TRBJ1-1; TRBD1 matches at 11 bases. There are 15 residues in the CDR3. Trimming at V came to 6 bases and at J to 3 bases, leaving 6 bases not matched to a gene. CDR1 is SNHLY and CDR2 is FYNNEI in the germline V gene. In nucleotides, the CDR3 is TGTGCCAGCAGAGACAGGGACAGGGGGTACACTGAAGCTTTCTTT. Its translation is CASRDRDRGYTEAFF.

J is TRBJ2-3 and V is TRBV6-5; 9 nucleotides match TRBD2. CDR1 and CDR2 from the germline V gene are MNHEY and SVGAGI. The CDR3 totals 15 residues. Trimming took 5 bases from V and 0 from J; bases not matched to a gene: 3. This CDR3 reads CASSRSGSSTDTQYF. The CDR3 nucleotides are TGTGCCAGCAGTCGTAGCGGGAGCAGCACAGATACGCAGTATTTT.

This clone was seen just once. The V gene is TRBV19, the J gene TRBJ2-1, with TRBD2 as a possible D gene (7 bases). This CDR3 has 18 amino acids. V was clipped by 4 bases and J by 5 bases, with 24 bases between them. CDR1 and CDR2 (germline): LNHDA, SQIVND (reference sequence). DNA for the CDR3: TGTGCCAGTAGTAGCCGGGACACTCGACTAGCAATCCACAATGAGCAGTTCTTC. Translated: CASSSRDTRLAIHNEQFF.